A selection of T cell receptor beta chains follows, all from one sample in a study of T-cell memory formation after mild COVID-19. Each CDR3 protein is one row after TCRdb ran MiXCR on the 5' RACE reads. The repertoire holds about 240,000 distinct CDR3 sequences, 9.4% seen once, with 20% to 25% in the top ten. Sequenced: PBMCs or a T cell subset sorted from them (not recorded which). The receptors originated from a man aged 18-30 years who had mild COVID-19 (a few samples of this study predate the infection). Cell type and time point are not known. Both conserved end residues are part of each CDR3. A D gene is named only where the DNA matches it firmly. Clone size is stated in some rows and not others, as once, few, many or a class when expanded.

TGTGCCAGCAGCCCACTTAAGGGGAATTGGGAGACCCAGTACTTC,CASSPLKGNWETQYF,TRBJ2-5,NA,15,TRBV7-8,NA
TGCAGCGTGGCACAGGGGTGGGGAATGAACACTGAAGCTTTCTTT,CSVAQGWGMNTEAFF,TRBJ1-1,NA,15,TRBV29-1,TRBD1
TGTGCCAGCAGCCAAGATCTAATGGTTAGCGGAGTAAACACAGATACGCAGTATTTT,CASSQDLMVSGVNTDTQYF,TRBJ2-3,few,19,TRBV3-1,NA
TGTGCCAGCAGCTCGGACAGGACATATGGCTACACCTTC,CASSSDRTYGYTF,TRBJ1-2,few,13,TRBV7-2,TRBD1
TGCAGTGCTAACGACAGGAACACTGAAGCTTTCTTT,CSANDRNTEAFF,TRBJ1-1,NA,12,TRBV20-1,NA
TGTGCCAGCAGCACAGGGGGCGAAAGCAATGAGCAGTTCTTC,CASSTGGESNEQFF,TRBJ2-1,few,14,TRBV12-3/TRBV12-4,TRBD1
TGCAGTGCTAGTCGGGACAGGGGGCGGCAGCCCCAGCATTTT,CSASRDRGRQPQHF,TRBJ1-5,NA,14,TRBV20-1,TRBD1
TGTGCCAGCTCACCCCAAACAGGGGGCGCGTATGACACTGAAGCTTTCTTT,CASSPQTGGAYDTEAFF,TRBJ1-1,few,17,TRBV18,TRBD1
TGCAGTGCTCGACGGGCTTCTGGGGCCAACGTCCTGACTTTC,CSARRASGANVLTF,TRBJ2-6,few,14,TRBV20-1,NA
TGTGCCACCAGTTTATCTGGGACAGGCGATCAGCCCCAGCATTTT,CATSLSGTGDQPQHF,TRBJ1-5,NA,15,TRBV24-1,TRBD1
TGCGCCAGCAGCTTGGCGGGCCTCCGCTACGAGCAGTACTTC,CASSLAGLRYEQYF,TRBJ2-7,many,14,TRBV5-1,NA
TGTGCCAGCAGCTTAGGATTCACACGAGAGACCCAGTACTTC,CASSLGFTRETQYF,TRBJ2-5,few,14,TRBV7-2,NA
TGCGCCAGCAGCTTTCGGGACCGGTATGCAGATACGCAGTATTTT,CASSFRDRYADTQYF,TRBJ2-3,many,15,TRBV5-1,NA
TGTGCCAGCAGCTTTAACTTTGAAGGGTCCTCACCCCTCCACTTT,CASSFNFEGSSPLHF,TRBJ1-6,few,15,TRBV13,NA
TGTGCCAGCAGCTTGGGACAGGCTCGGGGCAATGAGCAGTTCTTC,CASSLGQARGNEQFF,TRBJ2-1,NA,15,TRBV7-7,TRBD1
TGTGCCAGCAGCGGACTAGCGGCATCCTACAATGAGCAGTTCTTC,CASSGLAASYNEQFF,TRBJ2-1,few,15,TRBV11-2,TRBD2
TGTGCCAGCAGTTACTCGTCGACTGGGGCCTACGAGCAGTACTTC,CASSYSSTGAYEQYF,TRBJ2-7,NA,15,TRBV6-5,NA
TGTGCCAGCAGTAAGGGGGATCAGCCCCAGCATTTT,CASSKGDQPQHF,TRBJ1-5,NA,12,TRBV2,NA
TGTGCCAGCAGCGCCTTAGCGGGGGGTCCTCATCGGGAGCAGTTCTTC,CASSALAGGPHREQFF,TRBJ2-1,few,16,TRBV9,TRBD2
TGCGCCAGCAGCCTGGGGACTAGCGGGGGGGCCAAGGAGACCCAGTACTTC,CASSLGTSGGAKETQYF,TRBJ2-5,few,17,TRBV5-1,TRBD2
TGTGCCAGCTCCCCCTCCAGGTCTAGCACAGATACGCAGTATTTT,CASSPSRSSTDTQYF,TRBJ2-3,NA,15,TRBV18,NA
TGTGCCAGCAGCCCAGGGGGGCTATATGAGCAGTTCTTC,CASSPGGLYEQFF,TRBJ2-1,NA,13,TRBV3-1,NA
TGTGCCAGCAGCGAAGAGAGAGTGGGCGCCGAGACCCAGTACTTC,CASSEERVGAETQYF,TRBJ2-5,few,15,TRBV4-2,NA
TGTGCCAGCAGACGAGAGACGGACTGGAATAGCAATCAGCCCCAGCATTTT,CASRRETDWNSNQPQHF,TRBJ1-5,NA,17,TRBV6-1,NA
TGTGCCACCAGCAGATCTGGGGCTCCGAACACAAAAGCCGATACGCAGTATTTT,CATSRSGAPNTKADTQYF,TRBJ2-3,many,18,TRBV15,NA
TGCAGCGCCTATTACCCGGGACAACAGAACACCGGGGAGCTGTTTTTT,CSAYYPGQQNTGELFF,TRBJ2-2,few,16,TRBV29-1,NA
TGTGCCAGCAGTCACACGGAGAGGCTTTGGCAAGAGACCCAGTACTTC,CASSHTERLWQETQYF,TRBJ2-5,NA,16,TRBV2,NA
TGTGCCAGCAGTACAAATTTTAACAGGGCCTATGGCTACACCTTC,CASSTNFNRAYGYTF,TRBJ1-2,few,15,TRBV7-2,NA
TGTGCCAGCAGTTTGAACAGGGGTTGGCGGGGCTACACCTTC,CASSLNRGWRGYTF,TRBJ1-2,NA,14,TRBV12-3/TRBV12-4,TRBD1
TGTGCCAGCAGCCCTCGGGTAGCGGGGGGCTACGAGCAGTACTTC,CASSPRVAGGYEQYF,TRBJ2-7,NA,15,TRBV7-9,TRBD2
TGTGCCAGCACGGACGGACCCTACGAGCAGTACTTC,CASTDGPYEQYF,TRBJ2-7,few,12,TRBV6-6,NA
TGTGCCAGCAGCCGGCAGGGGGCCGCCGTCCCCAAAAACATTCAGTACTTC,CASSRQGAAVPKNIQYF,TRBJ2-4,few,17,TRBV11-2,TRBD1
TGTGCCAGCAGCGCCACTAACTATGGCTACACCTTC,CASSATNYGYTF,TRBJ1-2,NA,12,TRBV9,NA
TGTGCCAGCAGCGCCCGAGGAGGGAGGGGCACCGGGGAGCTGTTTTTT,CASSARGGRGTGELFF,TRBJ2-2,few,16,TRBV9,TRBD2
TGTGCCAGCAGCCAACGGGTAGGGCTAGAGACCCAGTACTTC,CASSQRVGLETQYF,TRBJ2-5,NA,14,TRBV3-1,NA
TGTGCCAGCAGCTCCACGACTGAAACCTACGAGCAGTACTTC,CASSSTTETYEQYF,TRBJ2-7,few,14,TRBV6-5,NA
TGTGCCAGCAGCCCGAGGGTGGGACAGCTTAACACTGAAGCTTTCTTT,CASSPRVGQLNTEAFF,TRBJ1-1,NA,16,TRBV6-1,TRBD1